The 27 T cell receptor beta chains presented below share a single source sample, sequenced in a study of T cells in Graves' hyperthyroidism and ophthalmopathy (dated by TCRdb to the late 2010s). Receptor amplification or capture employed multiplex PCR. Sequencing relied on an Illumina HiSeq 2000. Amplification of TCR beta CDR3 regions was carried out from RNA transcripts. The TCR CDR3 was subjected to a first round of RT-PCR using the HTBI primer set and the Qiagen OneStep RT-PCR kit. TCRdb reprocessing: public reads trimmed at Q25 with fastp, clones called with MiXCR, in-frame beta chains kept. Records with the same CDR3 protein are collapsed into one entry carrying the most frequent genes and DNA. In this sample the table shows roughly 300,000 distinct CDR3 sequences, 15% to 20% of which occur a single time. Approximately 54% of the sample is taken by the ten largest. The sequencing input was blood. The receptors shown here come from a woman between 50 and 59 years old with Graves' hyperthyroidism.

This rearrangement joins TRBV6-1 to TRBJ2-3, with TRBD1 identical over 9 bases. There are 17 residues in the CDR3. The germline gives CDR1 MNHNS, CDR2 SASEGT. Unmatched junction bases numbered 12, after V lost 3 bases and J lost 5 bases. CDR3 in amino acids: CASSDTSTGGAVDTQYF. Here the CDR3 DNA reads TGTGCCAGCAGTGACACATCTACAGGGGGCGCGGTAGATACGCAGTATTTT.

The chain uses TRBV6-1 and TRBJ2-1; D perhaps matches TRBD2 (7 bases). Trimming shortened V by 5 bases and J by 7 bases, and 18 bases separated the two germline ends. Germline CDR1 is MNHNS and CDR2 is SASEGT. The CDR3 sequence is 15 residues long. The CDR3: CASSSGGEGENEQFF. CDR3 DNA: TGTGCCAGCAGTTCGGGGGGCGAAGGAGAAAATGAGCAGTTCTTC.

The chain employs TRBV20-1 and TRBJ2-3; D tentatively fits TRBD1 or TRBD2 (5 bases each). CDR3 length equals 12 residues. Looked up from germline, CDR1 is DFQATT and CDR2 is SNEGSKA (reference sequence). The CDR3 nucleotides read TGCAGCCCCCGGGGCGGGACAGATACGCAGTATTTT. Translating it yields CSPRGGTDTQYF.

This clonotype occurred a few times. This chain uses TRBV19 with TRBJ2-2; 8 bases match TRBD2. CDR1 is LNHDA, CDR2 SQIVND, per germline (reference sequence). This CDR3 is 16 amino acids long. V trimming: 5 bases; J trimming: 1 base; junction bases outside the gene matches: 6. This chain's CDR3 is CASSPFLAGNTGELFF. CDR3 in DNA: TGTGCCAGTAGTCCGTTTCTAGCGGGGAACACCGGGGAGCTGTTTTTT.

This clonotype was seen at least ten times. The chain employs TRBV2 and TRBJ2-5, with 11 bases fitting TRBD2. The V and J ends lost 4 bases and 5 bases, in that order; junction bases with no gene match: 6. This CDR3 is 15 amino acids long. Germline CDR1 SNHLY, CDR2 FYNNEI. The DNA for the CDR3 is TGTGCCAGCAGTGGTGTAGCGGGGGGGCCGGAGACCCAGTACTTC. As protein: CASSGVAGGPETQYF.

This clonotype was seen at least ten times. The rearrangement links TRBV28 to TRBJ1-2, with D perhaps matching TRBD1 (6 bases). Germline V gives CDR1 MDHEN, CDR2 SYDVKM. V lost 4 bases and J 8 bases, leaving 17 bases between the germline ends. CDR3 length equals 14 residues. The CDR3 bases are TGTGCCAGCAGTTACCCAACCGGGGGCAGGGGCTACACCTTC. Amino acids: CASSYPTGGRGYTF.

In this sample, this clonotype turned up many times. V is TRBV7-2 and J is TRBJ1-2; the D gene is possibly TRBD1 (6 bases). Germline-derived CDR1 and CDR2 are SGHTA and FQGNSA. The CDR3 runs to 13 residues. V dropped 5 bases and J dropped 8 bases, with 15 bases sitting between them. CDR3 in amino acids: CASSRDNVAGYTF. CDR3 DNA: TGTGCCAGCAGCCGGGACAATGTGGCGGGCTACACCTTC. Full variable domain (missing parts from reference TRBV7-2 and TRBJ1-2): GAGVSQSPSNKVTEKGKDVELRCDPISGHTALYWYRQSLGQGLEFLIYFQGNSAPDKSGLPSDRFSAERTGGSVSTLTIQRTQQEDSAVYLCASSRDNVAGYTFGSGTRLTVV.

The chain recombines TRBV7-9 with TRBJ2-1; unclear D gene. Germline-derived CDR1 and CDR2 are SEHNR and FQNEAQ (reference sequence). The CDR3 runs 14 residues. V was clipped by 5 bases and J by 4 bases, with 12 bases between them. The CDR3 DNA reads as TGTGCCAGCAGCCTCGCCCTTTCGTACAATGAGCAGTTCTTC. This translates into CASSLALSYNEQFF.

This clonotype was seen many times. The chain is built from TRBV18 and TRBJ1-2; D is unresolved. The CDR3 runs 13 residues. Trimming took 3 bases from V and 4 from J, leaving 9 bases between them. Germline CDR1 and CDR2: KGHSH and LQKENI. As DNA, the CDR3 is TGTGCCAGCTCACCCCCAGGCCCCTATGGCTACACCTTC. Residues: CASSPPGPYGYTF.

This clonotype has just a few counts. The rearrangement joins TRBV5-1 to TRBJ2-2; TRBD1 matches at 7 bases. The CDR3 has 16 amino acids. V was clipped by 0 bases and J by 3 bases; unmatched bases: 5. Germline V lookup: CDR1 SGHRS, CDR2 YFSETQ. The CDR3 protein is CASSLEQGFDTGELFF. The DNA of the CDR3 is TGCGCCAGCAGCTTGGAACAGGGGTTCGACACCGGGGAGCTGTTTTTT.

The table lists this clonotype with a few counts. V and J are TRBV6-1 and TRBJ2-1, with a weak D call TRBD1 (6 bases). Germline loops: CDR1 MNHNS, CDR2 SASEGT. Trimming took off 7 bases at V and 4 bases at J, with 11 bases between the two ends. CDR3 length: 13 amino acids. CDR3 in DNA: TGTGCCAGCACCGAGGGGGAATACAATGAGCAGTTCTTC. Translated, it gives CASTEGEYNEQFF.

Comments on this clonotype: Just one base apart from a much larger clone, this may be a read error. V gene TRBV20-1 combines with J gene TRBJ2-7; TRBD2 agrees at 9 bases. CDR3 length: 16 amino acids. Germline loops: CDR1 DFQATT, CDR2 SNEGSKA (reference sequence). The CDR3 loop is CSTRASTSGLTDEQYF. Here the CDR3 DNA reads TGCAGTACTAGAGCCTCCACTAGCGGGTTAACTGACGAGCAGTACTTC.

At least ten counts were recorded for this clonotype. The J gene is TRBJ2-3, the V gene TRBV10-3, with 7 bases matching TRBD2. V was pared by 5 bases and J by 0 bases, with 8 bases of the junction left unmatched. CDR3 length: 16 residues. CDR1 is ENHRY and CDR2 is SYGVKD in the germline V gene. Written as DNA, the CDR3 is TGTGCCATCAGTAGGGAGGGTCCGGACAGCACAGATACGCAGTATTTT. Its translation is CAISREGPDSTDTQYF.

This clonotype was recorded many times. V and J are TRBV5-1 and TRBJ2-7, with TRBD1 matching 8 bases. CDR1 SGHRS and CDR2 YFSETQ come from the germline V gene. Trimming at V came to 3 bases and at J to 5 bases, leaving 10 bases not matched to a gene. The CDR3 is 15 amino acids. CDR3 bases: TGCGCCAGCAGCTGGATGCAGGGGGCATCCAACGAGCAGTACTTC. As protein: CASSWMQGASNEQYF.

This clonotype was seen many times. The CDR3 DNA sequence: TGTGCCAGCAGCCCTGGGACTAGATCGGGCGAGCAGTACTTC. It codes for CASSPGTRSGEQYF. V gene TRBV11-2 combines with J gene TRBJ2-7; 8 positions match TRBD2. The V and J ends lost 5 bases and 6 bases, in that order; junction bases with no gene match: 9. Germline V gives CDR1 SGHAT, CDR2 FQNNGV. The CDR3 contains 14 residues.

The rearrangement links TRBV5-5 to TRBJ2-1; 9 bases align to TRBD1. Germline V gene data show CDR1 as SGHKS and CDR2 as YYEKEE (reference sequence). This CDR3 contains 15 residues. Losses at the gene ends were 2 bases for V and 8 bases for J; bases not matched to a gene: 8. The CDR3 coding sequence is TGTGCCAGCAGCTTCCGGGACAGGGAGAGGGATGAGCAGTTCTTC. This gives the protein CASSFRDRERDEQFF.

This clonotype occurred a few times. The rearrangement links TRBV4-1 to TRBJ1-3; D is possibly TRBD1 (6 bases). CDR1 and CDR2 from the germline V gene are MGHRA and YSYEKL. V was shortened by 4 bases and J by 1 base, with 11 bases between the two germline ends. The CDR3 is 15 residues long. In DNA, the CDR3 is TGCGCCAGCAGCCCCAGGACAGAATCTGGAAACACCATATATTTT. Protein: CASSPRTESGNTIYF.

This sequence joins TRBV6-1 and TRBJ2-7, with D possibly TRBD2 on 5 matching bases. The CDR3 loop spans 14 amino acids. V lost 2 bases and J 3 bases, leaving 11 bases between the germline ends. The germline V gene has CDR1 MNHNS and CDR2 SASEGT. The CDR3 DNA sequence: TGTGCCAGCAGTGAAAGTGGACTGGGCTACGAGCAGTACTTC. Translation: CASSESGLGYEQYF.

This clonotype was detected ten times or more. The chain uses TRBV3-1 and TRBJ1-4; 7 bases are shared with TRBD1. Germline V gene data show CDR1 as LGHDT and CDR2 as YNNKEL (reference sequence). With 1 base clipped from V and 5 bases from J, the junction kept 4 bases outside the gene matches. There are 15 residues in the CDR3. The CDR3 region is CASSQGLRGNEKLFF. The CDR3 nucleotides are TGTGCCAGCAGCCAAGGTCTCAGGGGGAATGAAAAACTGTTTTTT. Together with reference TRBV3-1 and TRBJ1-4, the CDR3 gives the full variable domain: DTAVSQTPKYLVTQMGNDKSIKCEQNLGHDTMYWYKQDSKKFLKIMFSYNNKELIINETVPNRFSPKSPDKAHLNLHINSLELGDSAVYFCASSQGLRGNEKLFFGSGTQLSVL.

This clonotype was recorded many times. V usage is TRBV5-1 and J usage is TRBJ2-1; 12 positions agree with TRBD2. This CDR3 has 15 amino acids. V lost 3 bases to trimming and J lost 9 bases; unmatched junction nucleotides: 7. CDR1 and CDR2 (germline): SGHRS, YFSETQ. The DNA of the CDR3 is TGCGCCAGCAGCTCGACTAGCGGGGGAGGGGGTGAGCAGTTCTTC. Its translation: CASSSTSGGGGEQFF.

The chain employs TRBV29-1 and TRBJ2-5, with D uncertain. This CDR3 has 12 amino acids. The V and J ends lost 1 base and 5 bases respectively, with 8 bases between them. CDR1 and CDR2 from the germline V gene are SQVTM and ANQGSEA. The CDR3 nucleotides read TGCAGCGTTGAAGGGGCCGAGGAGACCCAGTACTTC. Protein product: CSVEGAEETQYF.

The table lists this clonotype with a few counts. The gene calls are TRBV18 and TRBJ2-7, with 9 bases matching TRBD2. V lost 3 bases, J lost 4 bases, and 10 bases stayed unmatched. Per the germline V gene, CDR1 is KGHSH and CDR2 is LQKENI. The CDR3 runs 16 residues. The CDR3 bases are TGTGCCAGCTCACCGATTAGCGGGAGTGGTGGATACGAGCAGTACTTC. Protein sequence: CASSPISGSGGYEQYF. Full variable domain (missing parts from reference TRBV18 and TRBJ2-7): NAGVMQNPRHLVRRRGQEARLRCSPMKGHSHVYWYRQLPEEGLKFMVYLQKENIIDESGMPKERFSAEFPKEGPSILRIQQVVRGDSAAYFCASSPISGSGGYEQYFGPGTRLTVT.

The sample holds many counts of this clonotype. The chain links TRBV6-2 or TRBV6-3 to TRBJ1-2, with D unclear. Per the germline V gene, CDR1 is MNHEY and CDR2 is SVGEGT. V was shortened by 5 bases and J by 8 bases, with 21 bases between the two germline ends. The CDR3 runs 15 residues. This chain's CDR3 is CASSRPPGRPEGYTF. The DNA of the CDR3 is TGTGCCAGCAGTCGCCCCCCGGGGAGACCGGAAGGCTACACCTTC.

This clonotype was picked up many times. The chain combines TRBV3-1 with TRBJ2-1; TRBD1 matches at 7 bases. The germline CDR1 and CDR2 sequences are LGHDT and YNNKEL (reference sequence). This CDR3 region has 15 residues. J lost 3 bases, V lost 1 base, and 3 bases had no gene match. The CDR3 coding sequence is TGTGCCAGCAGCCAAGGAGGGGGCCGCTACAATGAGCAGTTCTTC. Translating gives CASSQGGGRYNEQFF.

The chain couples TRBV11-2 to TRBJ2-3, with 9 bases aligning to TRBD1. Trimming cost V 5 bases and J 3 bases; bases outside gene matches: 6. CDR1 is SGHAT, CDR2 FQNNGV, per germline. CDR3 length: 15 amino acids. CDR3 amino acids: CASSQQGAGTDTQYF. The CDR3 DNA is TGTGCCAGCAGCCAACAGGGGGCTGGTACAGATACGCAGTATTTT.

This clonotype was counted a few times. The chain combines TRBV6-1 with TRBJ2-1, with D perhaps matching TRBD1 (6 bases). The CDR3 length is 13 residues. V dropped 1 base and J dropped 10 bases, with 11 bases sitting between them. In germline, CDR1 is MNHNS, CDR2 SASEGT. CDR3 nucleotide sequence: TGTGCCAGCAGTGAAGGAACAGGGTTAGAGCAGTTCTTC. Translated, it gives CASSEGTGLEQFF.

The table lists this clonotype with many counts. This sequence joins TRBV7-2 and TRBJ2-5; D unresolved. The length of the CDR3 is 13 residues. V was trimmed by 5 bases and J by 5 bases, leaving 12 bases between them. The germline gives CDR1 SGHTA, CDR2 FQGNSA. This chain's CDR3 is CASSPPVGETQYF. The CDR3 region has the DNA TGTGCCAGCAGCCCCCCGGTCGGGGAGACCCAGTACTTC.